The clone carrying this TCR beta chain appeared a few times. The target antigen is unknown. The data belong to a study of T cell responses to AZD1222 COVID-19 vaccine. The study, taken as a whole, reports: CD4 TCRs covered the whole spike, strongest at regions 160-218 and 743-854. Donors were chiefly white British, with a greater number of females, and clonal diversity was perhaps underestimated.

Profiled with immunoSEQ multiplex PCR; TCRdb holds only in-frame clones, not every one. The data hold around 140,000 clones, with under 90% observed a single time. Unmatched junction bases numbered 5, after V lost 4 bases and J lost 4 bases. The CDR3 sequence is 14 residues long. CDR1 and CDR2 from the germline V gene are SGHNT and YYREEE (reference sequence). The V call is TRBV5-4, the J call TRBJ1-3; 7 bases align to TRBD1. Sequenced here: peripheral blood, sampled on day 0 of AZD1222 vaccination. The origin of this receptor is an adult in good health. The CDR3 is CASSTPTGGNTIYF. DNA for the CDR3: TGTGCCAGCAGCACACCGACAGGGGGAAACACCATATATTTT.